The 22 T cell receptor beta chains given below trace back to one sample, sequenced in a study of beta chain features in type 1 diabetes (dated by TCRdb to between 2018 and 2020). The method was the immunoSEQ multiplex PCR assay. All of the isolated RNA was reverse transcribed with the High Capacity cDNA Reverse Transcription Kit, so expressed TCRB transcripts were sequenced. Entries here come from immuneACCESS through TCRdb and include only in-frame sequences with V and J called. Some clones fail to appear in such tables; in the studies checked, an unresolved V gene covers under half of the shortfall, and the cause of the remainder is unknown. A total of roughly 240,000 clones appear in this sample, around 24% of them only once. The top ten constitute 0.012% of the sample. What the work shows at the level of the full study, not this receptor alone: A moderate but significant shortening of TCRB CDR3 length was observed in type 1 diabetes patients in all four CD4+ subsets.

Antigen specificity for these receptors is unknown. Sequenced input: naive CD4+ T cells from blood. The cell subset or site label, as the study defines it: true naive CD4+ T cells. The origin of the receptors is a woman aged 25-40 years with type 1 diabetes.

This clone occurred a few times. V and J are TRBV25-1 and TRBJ2-6; possibly TRBD2 for D (6 bases). V gave up 5 bases and J gave up 6 bases, with 14 bases separating them. Germline loops: CDR1 MGHDK, CDR2 SYGVNS. The CDR3 runs 15 residues. The DNA of the CDR3 is TGTGCCAGCAGTCTTAGCGGAGCCCTGGCCAACGTCCTGACTTTC. It is translated as CASSLSGALANVLTF. The complete variable domain, with remaining parts taken from reference TRBV25-1 and TRBJ2-6, reads EADIYQTPRYLVIGTGKKITLECSQTMGHDKMYWYQQDPGMELHLIHYSYGVNSTEKGDLSSESTVSRIRTEHFPLTLESARPSHTSQYLCASSLSGALANVLTFGAGSRLTVL.

The J gene is TRBJ1-2, the V gene TRBV7-3; the match to TRBD1 covers 8 bases. Germline CDR1 and CDR2: SGHTA and FQGTGA. The CDR3 extends over 16 amino acids. V lost 1 base, J lost 3 bases, and 7 bases stayed unmatched. The CDR3 loop is CASSLRAGTGDYGYTF. DNA for the CDR3: TGTGCCAGCAGCTTAAGGGCCGGGACAGGAGACTATGGCTACACCTTC. Drawing the rest from reference TRBV7-3 and TRBJ1-2, the complete variable domain is GAGVSQTPSNKVTEKGKYVELRCDPISGHTALYWYRQSLGQGPEFLIYFQGTGAADDSGLPNDRFFAVRPEGSVSTLKIQRTERGDSAVYLCASSLRAGTGDYGYTFGSGTRLTVV.

A few counts support this clone. The J gene is TRBJ2-1, the V gene TRBV9; D uncertain. V gave up 1 base and J gave up 4 bases, with 12 bases separating them. Looked up from germline, CDR1 is SGDLS and CDR2 is YYNGEE. This CDR3 spans 15 amino acids. The CDR3 DNA is TGTGCCAGCAGCGTATATGGCGGTTCATACAATGAGCAGTTCTTC. It encodes CASSVYGGSYNEQFF.

The chain employs TRBV4-1 and TRBJ2-5; the D is unclear. Trimming removed 0 bases at V and 11 bases at J, with 13 bases between. The CDR3 length is 13 residues. Germline assignment: CDR1 MGHRA and CDR2 YSYEKL. Here the CDR3 DNA reads TGCGCCAGCAGCCAAGACTTCTCGGGTGAGCAGTACTTC. Translated: CASSQDFSGEQYF.

The chain recombines TRBV25-1 with TRBJ1-1; TRBD1 is a possible D gene (5 bases). Trimming cost V 7 bases and J 5 bases, with 23 bases left between them. The germline V gene has CDR1 MGHDK and CDR2 SYGVNS. The CDR3 has 16 residues. CDR3 residues: CASKDIAAGQRTEAFF. Written as DNA, the CDR3 is TGTGCCAGCAAAGATATCGCGGCGGGGCAGAGGACTGAAGCTTTCTTT.

The chain couples TRBV6-5 to TRBJ1-2; 9 bases map to TRBD1. CDR1 and CDR2 from the germline V gene are MNHEY and SVGAGI. The trim removed 6 bases at V and 4 bases at J, leaving 6 bases unmatched. The CDR3 spans 14 residues. This chain's CDR3 is CASRKGQGTYGYTF. DNA of the CDR3: TGTGCCAGCAGAAAGGGACAGGGAACCTATGGCTACACCTTC.

CDR3 sequence (DNA): TGTGCCAGCAGGGAATTTTACCAGGGGGCTGAAGCTTTCTTT. This encodes CASREFYQGAEAFF. The rearrangement links TRBV7-2 to TRBJ1-1; 7 positions agree with TRBD1. The CDR3 has 14 amino acids. Germline lookup yields CDR1 SGHTA and CDR2 FQGNSA. J gave up 6 bases and V 6 bases, and 10 bases lay outside the gene matches.

This sequence joins TRBV10-3 and TRBJ2-7; 10 nucleotides agree with TRBD1. Per germline, CDR1 ENHRY and CDR2 SYGVKD. The CDR3 has 14 residues. Trimming at V came to 2 bases and at J to 4 bases, leaving 2 bases not matched to a gene. This CDR3 reads CAISEGTGAYEQYF. The CDR3 DNA reads TGTGCCATCAGTGAGGGGACAGGGGCATACGAGCAGTACTTC.

The chain recombines TRBV7-9 with TRBJ2-5, with D unresolved. V dropped 0 bases and J dropped 5 bases, with 7 bases sitting between them. Germline-derived CDR1 and CDR2 are SEHNR and FQNEAQ (reference sequence). The CDR3 consists of 13 residues. The DNA of the CDR3 is TGTGCCAGCAGCTTAGCTGGCACCGAGACCCAGTACTTC. As protein: CASSLAGTETQYF.

The table lists this clone with a few counts. V is TRBV11-2 and J is TRBJ2-6; D not resolved. Trimming removed 0 bases from V and 0 bases from J, with 9 bases in between. This CDR3 is 17 amino acids long. CDR1 and CDR2 (germline): SGHAT, FQNNGV. The CDR3 protein is CASSLEAVHSGANVLTF. The CDR3 bases are TGTGCCAGCAGCTTAGAGGCAGTTCACTCTGGGGCCAACGTCCTGACTTTC.

This clone was observed a few times. The chain uses TRBV5-1 and TRBJ2-4; 7 positions match TRBD1. There are 17 residues in the CDR3. The germline gives CDR1 SGHRS, CDR2 YFSETQ. Germline trimming cut 3 bases from V and 1 base from J; bases unmatched to any gene: 10. For the CDR3, the DNA is TGCGCCAGCAGCTACAGGGGACGTGGTAACGCCAAAAACATTCAGTACTTC. Its protein is CASSYRGRGNAKNIQYF.

The V and J genes are TRBV6-5 and TRBJ2-1; 7 bases are a match to TRBD2. Germline CDR1 is MNHEY and CDR2 is SVGAGI. The length of the CDR3 is 14 residues. V lost 0 bases and J lost 7; bases outside the gene matches: 3. The CDR3 DNA reads TGTGCCAGCAGTTACTCGGGCGGGAGTAATGAGCAGTTCTTC. Its translation is CASSYSGGSNEQFF.

As regards this clone: Other nucleotide sequences from this sample produce the same CDR3. Written as DNA, the CDR3 is TGCAGCGTTGAAGGGTCTAGCGGACCGTACAATGAGCAGTTCTTC. It encodes CSVEGSSGPYNEQFF. The rearrangement joins TRBV29-1 to TRBJ2-1; 7 bases align to TRBD2. The CDR3 extends over 15 amino acids. V was pared by 1 base and J by 4 bases, with 7 bases of the junction left unmatched. The germline V gene encodes CDR1 SQVTM and CDR2 ANQGSEA.

This rearrangement joins TRBV25-1 to TRBJ2-1; TRBD2 aligns across 7 bases. V lost 10 bases to trimming and J lost 2 bases; unmatched junction nucleotides: 11. CDR1 is MGHDK, CDR2 SYGVNS, per germline. There are 15 residues in the CDR3. CDR3 coding DNA: TGTGCCACCACGCCTATGAGCGGGGCCTACAATGAGCAGTTCTTC. Translation: CATTPMSGAYNEQFF.

V usage is TRBV30 and J usage is TRBJ1-5; D is ambiguous. The V gene lost 2 bases and the J gene lost 0 bases, with 8 bases spanning the gap. Germline V gives CDR1 GTSNPN, CDR2 SVGIG (reference sequence). The CDR3 runs 14 residues. The CDR3 DNA is TGTGCCTGGAGTATGGCAAATAGCAATCAGCCCCAGCATTTT. Its translation: CAWSMANSNQPQHF.

This clone was counted only a few times. Other nucleotide sequences in the sample specify the same CDR3. The CDR3 sequence is CASSLAGETQYF. The CDR3, as DNA: TGCGCCAGCAGCTTGGCCGGGGAGACCCAGTACTTC. The rearrangement links TRBV5-1 to TRBJ2-5; D remains unclear. The CDR3 length is 12 residues. Trimming removed 0 bases at V and 5 bases at J, with 5 bases between. Germline assignment: CDR1 SGHRS and CDR2 YFSETQ.

This clone has only a few counts. V is TRBV7-9 and J is TRBJ2-1; 7 nucleotides line up with TRBD1. V lost 6 bases and J lost 2; bases outside the gene matches: 7. Germline-derived CDR1 and CDR2 are SEHNR and FQNEAQ (reference sequence). There are 15 residues in the CDR3. CDR3 sequence: CASRDDRDAYNEQFF. CDR3 bases: TGTGCCAGCAGGGATGACAGGGATGCCTACAATGAGCAGTTCTTC.

This clone appeared a few times. The rearrangement uses TRBV4-1 and TRBJ2-7; a possible D gene is TRBD2 (6 bases). Germline V gene lookup returns CDR1 MGHRA and CDR2 YSYEKL. This CDR3 contains 16 residues. The V end was cut by 1 base, the J end by 6 bases, with 19 bases between. The CDR3, as DNA: TGCGCCAGCAGCCAAGCATATAGAGGCGGGATCGGCGAGCAGTACTTC. It codes for CASSQAYRGGIGEQYF.

This clone has a handful of counts. The V gene is TRBV5-4, the J gene TRBJ2-1, with D maybe TRBD1 (5 bases). This CDR3 is 16 amino acids long. Germline values: CDR1 SGHNT, CDR2 YYREEE (reference sequence). The V gene lost 1 base and the J gene lost 6 bases, with 17 bases spanning the gap. CDR3 in amino acids: CASSLMSAGKRNEQFF. The CDR3 DNA follows: TGTGCCAGCAGCTTGATGTCGGCAGGGAAACGCAATGAGCAGTTCTTC. Variable domain in full (rest from reference TRBV5-4 and TRBJ2-1): ETGVTQSPTHLIKTRGQQVTLRCSSQSGHNTVSWYQQALGQGPQFIFQYYREEENGRGNFPPRFSGLQFPNYSSELNVNALELDDSALYLCASSLMSAGKRNEQFFGPGTRLTVL.

This clone was seen a single time. This sample includes further DNA sequences coding for the same CDR3. The chain carries TRBV2 and TRBJ2-5, with a tentative D call TRBD2 (5 bases). Germline V gene sequence: CDR1 SNHLY, CDR2 FYNNEI. This CDR3 contains 13 residues. The V end was cut by 3 bases, the J end by 4 bases, with 9 bases between. The CDR3 spells CASSDLAGETQYF. The CDR3 nucleotides are TGTGCCAGCAGTGACCTAGCAGGAGAGACCCAGTACTTC. The entire variable domain, with the rest obtained from reference TRBV2 and TRBJ2-5, is as follows: EPEVTQTPSHQVTQMGQEVILRCVPISNHLYFYWYRQILGQKVEFLVSFYNNEISEKSEIFDDQFSVERPDGSNFTLKIRSTKLEDSAMYFCASSDLAGETQYFGPGTRLLVL.

The chain links TRBV4-2 to TRBJ1-1; no definite D call. V shed 0 bases and J shed 10 bases, with 18 bases lying between them. The CDR3 spans 15 residues. Germline lookup yields CDR1 LGHNA and CDR2 YNFKEQ. In DNA form, the CDR3 reads TGTGCCAGCAGCCAAGAAGAGGCGGGATATGGTGGAGCTTTCTTT. Amino acid sequence: CASSQEEAGYGGAFF.

The chain carries TRBV4-1 and TRBJ1-2, with unresolved D. V lost 1 base, J lost 7 bases, and 19 bases lay in between. The germline gives CDR1 MGHRA, CDR2 YSYEKL. This CDR3 region has 16 residues. The CDR3 sequence: CASSQAPHRGAGGYTF. For the CDR3, the DNA is TGCGCCAGCAGCCAAGCCCCCCATCGGGGAGCCGGTGGCTACACCTTC.